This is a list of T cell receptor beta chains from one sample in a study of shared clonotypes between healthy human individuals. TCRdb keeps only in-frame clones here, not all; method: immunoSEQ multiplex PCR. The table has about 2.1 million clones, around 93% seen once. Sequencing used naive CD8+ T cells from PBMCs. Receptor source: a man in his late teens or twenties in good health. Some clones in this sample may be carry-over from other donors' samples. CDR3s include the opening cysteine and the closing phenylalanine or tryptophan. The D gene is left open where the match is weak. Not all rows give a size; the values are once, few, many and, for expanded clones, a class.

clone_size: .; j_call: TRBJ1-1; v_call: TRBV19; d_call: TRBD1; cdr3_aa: CASRGQGTTEAFF; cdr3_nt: TGTGCCAGTAGGGGACAGGGGACCACTGAAGCTTTCTTT
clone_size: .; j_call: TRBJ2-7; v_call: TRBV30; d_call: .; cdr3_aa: CAWEAGFLEQYF; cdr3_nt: TGTGCCTGGGAGGCAGGATTCCTCGAGCAGTACTTC
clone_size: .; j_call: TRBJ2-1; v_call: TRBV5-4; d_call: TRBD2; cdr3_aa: CASSTGTSGIYNEQFF; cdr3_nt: TGTGCCAGCAGCACCGGGACTAGCGGGATATACAATGAGCAGTTCTTC
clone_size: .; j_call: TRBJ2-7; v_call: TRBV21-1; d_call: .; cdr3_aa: CASSKEVRSYEQYF; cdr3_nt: TGTGCCAGCAGCAAAGAAGTCAGATCCTACGAGCAGTACTTC
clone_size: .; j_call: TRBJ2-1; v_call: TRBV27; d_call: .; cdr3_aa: CASSLVLAPYNEQFF; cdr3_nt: TGTGCCAGCAGTTTGGTGCTAGCTCCCTACAATGAGCAGTTCTTC
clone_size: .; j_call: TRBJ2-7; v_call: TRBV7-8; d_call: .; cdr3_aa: CASSLGERPYEQYF; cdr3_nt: TGTGCCAGCAGCTTAGGCGAAAGACCCTACGAGCAGTACTTC
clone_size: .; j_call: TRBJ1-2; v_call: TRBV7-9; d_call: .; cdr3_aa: CASSLDAYGYTF; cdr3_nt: TGTGCCAGCAGCTTAGATGCCTATGGCTACACCTTC
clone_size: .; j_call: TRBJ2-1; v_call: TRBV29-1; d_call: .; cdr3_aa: CSVMGGYAYNEQFF; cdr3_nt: TGCAGCGTTATGGGGGGATATGCCTACAATGAGCAGTTCTTC
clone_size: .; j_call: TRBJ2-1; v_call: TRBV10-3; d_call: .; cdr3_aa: CAIRSGERSYNEQFF; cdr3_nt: TGTGCCATCAGGTCGGGGGAGAGATCCTACAATGAGCAGTTCTTC
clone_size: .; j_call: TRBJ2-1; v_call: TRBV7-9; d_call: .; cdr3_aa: CASSPRTRHSPNEQFF; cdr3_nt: TGTGCCAGCAGCCCACGCACTAGACATAGTCCCAATGAGCAGTTCTTC
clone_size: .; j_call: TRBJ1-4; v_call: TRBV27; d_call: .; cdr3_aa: CASSFSPSPANEKLFF; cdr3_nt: TGTGCCAGCAGTTTTTCCCCCAGCCCGGCTAATGAAAAACTGTTTTTT
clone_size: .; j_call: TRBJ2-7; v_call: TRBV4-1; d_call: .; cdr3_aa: CASSQGPNSYEQYF; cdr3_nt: TGCGCCAGCAGCCAAGGCCCAAATTCCTACGAGCAGTACTTC
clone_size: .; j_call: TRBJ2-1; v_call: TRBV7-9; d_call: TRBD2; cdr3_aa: CATIGLAGGWWQFF; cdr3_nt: TGTGCCACCATCGGACTAGCGGGGGGTTGGTGGCAGTTCTTC
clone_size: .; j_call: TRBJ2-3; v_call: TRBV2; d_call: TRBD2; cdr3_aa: CASSVGLAGVRDTQYF; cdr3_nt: TGTGCCAGCAGTGTTGGGTTGGCGGGAGTTCGAGATACGCAGTATTTT
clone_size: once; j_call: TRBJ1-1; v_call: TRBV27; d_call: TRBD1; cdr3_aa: CASSTTGGNTEAFF; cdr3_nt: TGTGCCAGCAGCACCACAGGGGGAAACACTGAAGCTTTCTTT
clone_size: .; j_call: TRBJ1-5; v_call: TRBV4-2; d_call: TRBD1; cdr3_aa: CASSQNPGQRNQPQHF; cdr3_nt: TGTGCCAGCAGCCAAAATCCGGGACAGCGCAATCAGCCCCAGCATTTT
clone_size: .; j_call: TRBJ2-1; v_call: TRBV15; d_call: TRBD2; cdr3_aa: CATSRDFRERDGYNEQFF; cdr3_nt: TGTGCCACCAGCAGAGATTTTCGGGAGCGGGATGGCTACAATGAGCAGTTCTTC
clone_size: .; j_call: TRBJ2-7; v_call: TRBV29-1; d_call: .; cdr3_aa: CSVLRGSSYEQYF; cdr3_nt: TGCAGCGTACTTCGAGGTAGCTCCTACGAGCAGTACTTC
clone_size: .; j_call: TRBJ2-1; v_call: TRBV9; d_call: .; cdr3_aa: CASTTRANGPHNEQFF; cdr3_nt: TGTGCCAGCACGACGCGGGCTAATGGGCCACACAATGAGCAGTTCTTC
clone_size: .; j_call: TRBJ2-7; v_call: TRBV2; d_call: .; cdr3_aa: CASGVLRGRGSYEQYF; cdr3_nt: TGTGCCAGCGGCGTATTGAGGGGCAGGGGCTCCTACGAGCAGTACTTC
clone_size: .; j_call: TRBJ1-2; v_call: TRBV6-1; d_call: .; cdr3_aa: CASSENDSNYGYTF; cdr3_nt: TGTGCCAGCAGTGAAAATGACAGTAACTATGGCTACACCTTC
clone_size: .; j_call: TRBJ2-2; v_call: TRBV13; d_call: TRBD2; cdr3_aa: CASSSLAEGNTGELFF; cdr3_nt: TGTGCCAGCAGCTCACTAGCGGAGGGGAACACCGGGGAGCTGTTTTTT
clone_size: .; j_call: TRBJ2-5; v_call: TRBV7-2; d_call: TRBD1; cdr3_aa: CASSSRTGLQETQYF; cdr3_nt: TGTGCCAGCAGCTCTAGGACAGGCCTACAAGAGACCCAGTACTTC
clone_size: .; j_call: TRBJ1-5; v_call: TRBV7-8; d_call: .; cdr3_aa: CASSPGSSNQPQHF; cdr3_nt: TGTGCCAGCAGCCCAGGGAGTAGCAATCAGCCCCAGCATTTT
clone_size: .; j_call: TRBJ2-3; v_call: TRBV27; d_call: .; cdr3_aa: CASSLTAGPTDTQYF; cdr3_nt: TGTGCCAGCAGTTTAACGGCCGGGCCGACAGATACGCAGTATTTT
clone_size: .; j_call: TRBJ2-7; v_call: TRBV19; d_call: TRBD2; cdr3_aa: CASTSGGAGEQYF; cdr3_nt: TGTGCCAGTACTAGCGGGGGGGCTGGCGAGCAGTACTTC
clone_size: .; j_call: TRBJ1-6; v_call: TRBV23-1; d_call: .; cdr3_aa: CASSESDARAASPLHF; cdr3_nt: TGCGCCAGCAGTGAAAGCGACGCCCGAGCAGCTTCACCCCTCCACTTT
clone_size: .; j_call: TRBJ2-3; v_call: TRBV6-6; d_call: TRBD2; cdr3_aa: CASTGTSGSTDTQYF; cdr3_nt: TGTGCCAGCACCGGAACTAGCGGTAGCACAGATACGCAGTATTTT
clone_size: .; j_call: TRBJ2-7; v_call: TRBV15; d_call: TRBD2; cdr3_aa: CATSERLAGDDYEQYF; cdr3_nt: TGTGCCACCAGCGAAAGACTAGCGGGAGACGATTACGAGCAGTACTTC
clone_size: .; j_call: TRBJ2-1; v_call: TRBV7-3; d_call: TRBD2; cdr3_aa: CASSLTGGLADNEQFF; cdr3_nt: TGTGCCAGCAGCTTAACAGGGGGACTAGCGGACAATGAGCAGTTCTTC
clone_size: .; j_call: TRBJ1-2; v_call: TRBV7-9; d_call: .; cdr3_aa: CASTNGINYGYTF; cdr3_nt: TGTGCCAGCACCAACGGGATTAACTATGGCTACACCTTC
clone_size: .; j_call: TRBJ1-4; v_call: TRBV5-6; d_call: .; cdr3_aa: CASSLSDEKLFF; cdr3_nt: TGTGCCAGCAGCTTATCTGATGAAAAACTGTTTTTT
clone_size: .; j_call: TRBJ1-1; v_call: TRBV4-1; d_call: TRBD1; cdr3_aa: CASSQDLGRGLNEAFF; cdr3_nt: TGCGCCAGCAGCCAAGATCTCGGCAGGGGGCTGAATGAAGCTTTCTTT
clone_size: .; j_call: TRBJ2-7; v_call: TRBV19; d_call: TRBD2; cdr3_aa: CASSETGLAYEQYF; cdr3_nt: TGTGCCAGTAGTGAGACGGGACTAGCCTACGAGCAGTACTTC
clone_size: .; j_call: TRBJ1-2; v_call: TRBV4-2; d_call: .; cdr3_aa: CASSHSPEGSNYGYTF; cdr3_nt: TGTGCCAGCAGCCACTCGCCGGAGGGATCTAACTATGGCTACACCTTC
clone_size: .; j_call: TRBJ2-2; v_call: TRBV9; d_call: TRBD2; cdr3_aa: CASSVGGRTGELFF; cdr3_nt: TGTGCCAGCAGCGTAGGCGGGAGGACCGGGGAGCTGTTTTTT
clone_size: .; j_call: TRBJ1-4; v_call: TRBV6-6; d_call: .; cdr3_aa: CASSYLQVVEKLFF; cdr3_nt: TGTGCCAGCAGTTACCTACAGGTTGTTGAAAAACTGTTTTTT
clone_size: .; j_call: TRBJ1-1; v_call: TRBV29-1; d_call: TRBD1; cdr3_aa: CSIGQGEAFF; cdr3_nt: TGCAGTATTGGACAGGGAGAAGCTTTCTTT
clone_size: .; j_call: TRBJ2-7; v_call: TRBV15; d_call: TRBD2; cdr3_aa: CATRTSGLPYEQYF; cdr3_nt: TGTGCCACCAGGACTAGCGGTCTGCCCTACGAGCAGTACTTC
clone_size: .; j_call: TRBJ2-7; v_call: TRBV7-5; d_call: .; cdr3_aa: CDLGGIPTYEQYF; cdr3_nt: TGTGATTTAGGAGGAATCCCCACCTACGAGCAGTACTTC
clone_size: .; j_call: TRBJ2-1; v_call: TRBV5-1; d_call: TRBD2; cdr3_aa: CASSLVFSGSFDEQFF; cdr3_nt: TGCGCCAGCAGCTTGGTTTTTAGCGGGAGTTTCGATGAGCAGTTCTTC
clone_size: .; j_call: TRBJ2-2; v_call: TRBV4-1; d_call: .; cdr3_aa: CASSHGGLDTGELFF; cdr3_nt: TGCGCCAGCAGCCACGGGGGGCTCGACACCGGGGAGCTGTTTTTT
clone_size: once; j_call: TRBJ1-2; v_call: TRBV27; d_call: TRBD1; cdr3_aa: CASSPREGAYGYTF; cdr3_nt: TGTGCCAGCAGCCCTCGGGAGGGGGCGTATGGCTACACCTTC
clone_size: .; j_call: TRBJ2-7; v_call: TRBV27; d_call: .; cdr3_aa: CASSPGWTSYEQYF; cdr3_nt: TGTGCCAGCAGTCCAGGGTGGACCTCCTACGAGCAGTACTTC
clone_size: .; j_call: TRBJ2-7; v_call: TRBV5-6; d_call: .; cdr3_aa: CASSDGYEQYF; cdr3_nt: TGTGCCAGCAGCGACGGCTACGAGCAGTACTTC
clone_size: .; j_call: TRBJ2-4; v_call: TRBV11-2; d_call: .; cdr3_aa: CASRQRGVAKNIQYF; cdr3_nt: TGTGCCAGCAGACAGAGGGGGGTTGCCAAAAACATTCAGTACTTC
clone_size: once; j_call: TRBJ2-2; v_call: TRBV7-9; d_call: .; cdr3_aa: CASSYKGGTGELFF; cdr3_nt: TGTGCCAGCAGCTATAAGGGCGGCACCGGGGAGCTGTTTTTT
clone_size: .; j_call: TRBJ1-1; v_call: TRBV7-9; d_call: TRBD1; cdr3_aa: CASSLGQGDTEAFF; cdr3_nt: TGTGCCAGCAGCCTCGGACAGGGCGACACTGAAGCTTTCTTT